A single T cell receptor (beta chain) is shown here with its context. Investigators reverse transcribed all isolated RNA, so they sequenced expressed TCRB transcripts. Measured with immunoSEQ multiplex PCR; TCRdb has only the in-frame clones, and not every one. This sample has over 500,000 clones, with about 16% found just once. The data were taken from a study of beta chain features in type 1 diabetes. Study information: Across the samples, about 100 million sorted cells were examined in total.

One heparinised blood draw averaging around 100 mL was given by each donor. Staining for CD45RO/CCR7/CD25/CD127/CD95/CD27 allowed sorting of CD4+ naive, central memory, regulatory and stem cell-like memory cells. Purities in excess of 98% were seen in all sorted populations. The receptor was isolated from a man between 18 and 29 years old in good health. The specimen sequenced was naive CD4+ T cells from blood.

This CDR3 is CASTTREAIWGTDTQYF. In DNA form, the CDR3 reads TGTGCCAGCACCACCCGGGAAGCCATTTGGGGCACAGATACGCAGTATTTT. The chain recombines TRBV11-2 with TRBJ2-3; perhaps TRBD2 as D (5 bases). V lost 7 bases to trimming and J lost 1 base, with 21 bases between them. CDR1 is SGHAT, CDR2 FQNNGV, per germline. This CDR3 is built from 17 residues. Full variable domain (missing parts from reference TRBV11-2 and TRBJ2-3): EAGVAQSPRYKIIEKRQSVAFWCNPISGHATLYWYQQILGQGPKLLIQFQNNGVVDDSQLPKDRFSAERLKGVDSTLKIQPAKLEDSAVYLCASTTREAIWGTDTQYFGPGTRLTVL.